This T cell receptor (beta chain) derives from a study of shared clonotypes between healthy human individuals. Study observations and caveats: Only blood samples were collected, and tissue repertoires likely differ.

Trimming pared 3 bases from V and 4 bases from J, leaving 10 bases between. The length of the CDR3 is 14 residues. Looked up from germline, CDR1 is MDHEN and CDR2 is SYDVKM. The naive CD8 fraction comprised CD45RO-negative cells positively selected for CCR7 and excluded terminally differentiated effector memory CD45RA+ cells. Caucasian adults living in Nashville, Tennessee, provided all samples. Note on this clone: Antigen: not known.

Splitting of each subset's genomic DNA was done evenly across several immunoSEQ plates. This table comes from immunoSEQ multiplex PCR, and its TCRdb copy is limited to in-frame clones, with some not included. The sample carries hundreds of thousands of clones, about 98% recorded once. Material for sequencing was naive CD8+ T cells sorted from blood. The genes are TRBV28 and TRBJ2-1; no firm D call. This TCR was sampled from a man younger than 45 in good health. The CDR3 DNA reads TGTGCCAGCAGTTTGTTGACCTCTTACAATGAGCAGTTCTTC. It specifies CASSLLTSYNEQFF. Full variable domain (outside the CDR3, taken from reference TRBV28 and TRBJ2-1): DVKVTQSSRYLVKRTGEKVFLECVQDMDHENMFWYRQDPGLGLRLIYFSYDVKMKEKGDIPEGYSVSREKKERFSLILESASTNQTSMYLCASSLLTSYNEQFFGPGTRLTVL.